One and the same sample provided the 17 T cell receptor beta chains below, sequenced in a study of CD8+ T cells in alopecia areata. In each case, RNA was isolated and then reverse transcribed into cDNA as the sequencing template. Method: immunoSEQ multiplex PCR; TCRdb's copy keeps in-frame clones and lacks some. This table holds around 100,000 clones, approximately 84% found once. Treatment given: oral pan-JAK inhibitor, 5-10 mg twice daily. Specimen: CD8+ T cells sorted from blood, collected at roughly week 30, from a patient treated with tofacitinib. The receptors shown here come from a human donor with alopecia areata.

The V and J genes are TRBV7-9 and TRBJ2-1; D is perhaps TRBD2 (6 bases). The CDR3 extends over 12 amino acids. Trimming took 5 bases from V and 9 from J, leaving 11 bases between them. The germline gives CDR1 SEHNR, CDR2 FQNEAQ (reference sequence). CDR3 sequence reads: CASSPGGAEQFF. The CDR3 DNA is TGTGCCAGCAGCCCCGGGGGAGCTGAGCAGTTCTTC.

The chain recombines TRBV29-1 with TRBJ2-1; D may be TRBD2 (6 bases). Germline-derived CDR1 and CDR2 are SQVTM and ANQGSEA. The CDR3 spans 13 residues. The ends were cut back, 4 bases at V and 2 bases at J, with 9 bases in the middle. CDR3 DNA: TGCAGCGTTGTTGGCGGGACCTACAATGAGCAGTTCTTC. This codes for CSVVGGTYNEQFF.

This clone came up a few times. Here the CDR3 DNA reads TGTGCCAGTAGTAATAGCGTTACCTCCTACAATGAGCAGTTCTTC. It yields the protein CASSNSVTSYNEQFF. This rearrangement joins TRBV19 to TRBJ2-1; a weak D match, TRBD2 (5 bases). V was trimmed by 4 bases and J by 0 bases, leaving 10 bases between them. CDR1 is LNHDA, CDR2 SQIVND, per germline (reference sequence). The CDR3 extends over 15 amino acids.

This chain joins TRBV29-1 and TRBJ2-2, with D perhaps being TRBD1 or TRBD2 (5 bases each). This CDR3 has 12 residues. Germline CDR1 is SQVTM and CDR2 is ANQGSEA. V lost 1 base and J lost 7, with 7 bases in between. The CDR3 DNA sequence: TGCAGCGTTGAAGGGGGGAGCGGGGAGCTGTTTTTT. It yields the protein CSVEGGSGELFF.

The genes are TRBV6-5 and TRBJ1-5; 7 nucleotides match TRBD1. V lost 6 bases and J lost 8; bases outside the gene matches: 7. CDR3 length equals 13 residues. Germline CDR1 and CDR2: MNHEY and SVGAGI. As DNA, the CDR3 is TGTGCCAGCAGCCGACAGGGAACGGAGCCCCAGCATTTT. This sequence encodes CASSRQGTEPQHF.

The chain joins TRBV23-1 to TRBJ2-6; D not resolved. TRBV23-1 is reported as an ORF; its role is uncertain. CDR3 length: 15 residues. Between the trimmed V and J ends, which lost 4 bases and 0 bases, there was a span of 7 bases. The chain's CDR3 is CASSPTSSGANVLTF. The CDR3 nucleotides are TGCGCCAGCAGTCCTACCTCCTCTGGGGCCAACGTCCTGACTTTC.

The chain links TRBV5-4 to TRBJ2-2; TRBD2 is a possible D gene (6 bases). This CDR3 has 15 residues. Germline CDR1 reads SGHNT; CDR2 reads YYREEE (reference sequence). Trimming took 6 bases from V and 2 from J, leaving 14 bases between them. Written as DNA, the CDR3 is TGTGCCAGCACTCCGAGTAGCGGAAACACCGGGGAGCTGTTTTTT. It encodes CASTPSSGNTGELFF.

The chain links TRBV27 to TRBJ2-3; no firm D call. The V gene's germline CDR1 is MNHEY and CDR2 SMNVEV (reference sequence). This CDR3 comprises 12 residues. Trimming took off 3 bases at V and 1 base at J, with 2 bases between the two ends. CDR3 in amino acids: CASSFRTDTQYF. The CDR3, as DNA: TGTGCCAGCAGTTTCCGCACAGATACGCAGTATTTT.

The chain uses TRBV11-2 and TRBJ1-1; no firm D call. The germline V gene has CDR1 SGHAT and CDR2 FQNNGV. This CDR3 has 12 amino acids. With 5 bases removed from V and 7 bases from J, the gap between germline ends came to 11 bases. The CDR3 DNA sequence: TGTGCCAGCAGCCCCGACCCAGTTGAAGCTTTCTTT. Translated, it gives CASSPDPVEAFF.

The chain has TRBV7-9 and TRBJ2-7, with TRBD2 matching over 11 bases. V dropped 4 bases and J dropped 0; count of bases not matched to a gene: 8. CDR1 and CDR2 from the germline V gene are SEHNR and FQNEAQ (reference sequence). There are 17 residues in the CDR3. CDR3 nucleotides: TGTGCCAGCAGCTCAACCGGGACTAGCGGACGCTCCTACGAGCAGTACTTC. Its translation is CASSSTGTSGRSYEQYF.

This chain joins TRBV2 and TRBJ2-2; a possible D gene is TRBD1 (6 bases). The CDR3 spans 16 residues. Germline V gives CDR1 SNHLY, CDR2 FYNNEI. V lost 4 bases and J lost 2, with 14 bases in between. CDR3 sequence reads: CASSVQGSANTGELFF. Written as DNA, the CDR3 is TGTGCCAGCAGTGTACAGGGTTCCGCAAACACCGGGGAGCTGTTTTTT.

The chain carries TRBV10-3 and TRBJ1-1; D may be TRBD1 (6 bases). Per the germline V gene, CDR1 is ENHRY and CDR2 is SYGVKD. Trimming removed 0 bases from V and 4 bases from J, with 15 bases in between. The CDR3 is 16 amino acids. The chain's CDR3 is CAISESVPQGGTEAFF. The CDR3 nucleotides read TGTGCCATCAGTGAGTCCGTCCCACAGGGAGGCACTGAAGCTTTCTTT.

The V call is TRBV7-9, the J call TRBJ1-2; D is ambiguous. Germline V gives CDR1 SEHNR, CDR2 FQNEAQ (reference sequence). CDR3 length equals 15 residues. Trimming removed 5 bases from V and 8 bases from J, with 21 bases in between. In DNA, the CDR3 is TGTGCCAGCAGCGGAGGCGAGCTACGGCTAAGGGGCTACACCTTC. Its translation: CASSGGELRLRGYTF.

The chain uses TRBV4-1 and TRBJ2-1; 11 bases are a match to TRBD1. Trimming removed 0 bases from V and 3 bases from J; junction bases left unmatched: 1. Germline V gene sequence: CDR1 MGHRA, CDR2 YSYEKL. CDR3 length: 16 amino acids. The CDR3 bases are TGCGCCAGCAGCCAAGAAGGGACAGGGGGCTACAATGAGCAGTTCTTC. This gives the protein CASSQEGTGGYNEQFF.

This clone was observed a single time. The chain combines TRBV7-3 with TRBJ2-7; 9 bases line up with TRBD1. V lost 4 bases and J lost 4; bases outside the gene matches: 8. This CDR3 has 15 amino acids. Germline CDR1 SGHTA, CDR2 FQGTGA. CDR3 in amino acids: CASSSYRGQRYEQYF. As DNA, the CDR3 is TGTGCCAGCAGCTCGTACAGGGGGCAGAGGTACGAGCAGTACTTC.

This rearrangement joins TRBV7-8 to TRBJ2-7; 7 nucleotides line up with TRBD1. From germline, CDR1 is SGHVS and CDR2 FQNEAQ. Germline trimming cut 5 bases from V and 5 bases from J; bases unmatched to any gene: 12. CDR3 size: 15 residues. The chain's CDR3 is CASSPNQTGSHEQYF. The CDR3 nucleotides read TGTGCCAGCAGCCCGAACCAGACAGGGTCCCACGAGCAGTACTTC.

The chain couples TRBV19 to TRBJ1-3; no clear D. The CDR3 sequence is 14 residues long. Germline-derived CDR1 and CDR2 are LNHDA and SQIVND (reference sequence). V was pared by 3 bases and J by 0 bases, with 6 bases between. CDR3 nucleotides: TGTGCCAGTAGTATGGGGATCTCTGGAAACACCATATATTTT. Its translation is CASSMGISGNTIYF. Supplemented by reference TRBV19 and TRBJ1-3, the full variable domain reads DGGITQSPKYLFRKEGQNVTLSCEQNLNHDAMYWYRQDPGQGLRLIYYSQIVNDFQKGDIAEGYSVSREKKESFPLTVTSAQKNPTAFYLCASSMGISGNTIYFGEGSWLTVV.